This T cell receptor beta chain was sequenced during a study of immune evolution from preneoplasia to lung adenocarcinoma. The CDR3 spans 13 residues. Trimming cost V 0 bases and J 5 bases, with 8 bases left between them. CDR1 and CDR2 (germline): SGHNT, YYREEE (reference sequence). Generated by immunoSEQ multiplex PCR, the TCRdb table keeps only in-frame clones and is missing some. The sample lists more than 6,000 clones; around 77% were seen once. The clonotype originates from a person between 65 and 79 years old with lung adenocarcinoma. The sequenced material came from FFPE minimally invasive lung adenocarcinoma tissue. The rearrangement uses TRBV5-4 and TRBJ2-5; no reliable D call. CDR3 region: CASSLVERETQYF. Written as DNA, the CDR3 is TGTGCCAGCAGCTTGGTGGAGAGGGAGACCCAGTACTTC. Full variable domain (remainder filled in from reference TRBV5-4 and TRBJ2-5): ETGVTQSPTHLIKTRGQQVTLRCSSQSGHNTVSWYQQALGQGPQFIFQYYREEENGRGNFPPRFSGLQFPNYSSELNVNALELDDSALYLCASSLVERETQYFGPGTRLLVL.